This passage covers 20 T cell receptor beta chains from one sample sequenced in a study of cytomegalovirus exposure and HLA in healthy donors. The PCR used 60 Vbeta and 13 Jbeta primers. The repertoire was sequenced with immunoSEQ multiplex PCR; TCRdb's copy has only in-frame clones and lacks some. The sample shows 80,000 to 100,000 clones, about 81% of them seen only once. The sample consisted of PBMCs. These receptors were taken from a man between 40 and 49 years old in good health and CMV-seronegative.

J is TRBJ2-2 and V is TRBV18, with TRBD1 as a possible D gene (5 bases). Germline CDR1 and CDR2: KGHSH and LQKENI. This CDR3 spans 13 amino acids. V lost 8 bases, J lost 2 bases, and 9 bases lay in between. The CDR3 region is CASRDSNTGELFF. The CDR3 nucleotides read TGTGCCAGCCGCGACAGTAACACCGGGGAGCTGTTTTTT.

The chain combines TRBV5-4 with TRBJ1-5; 9 bases are a match to TRBD1. Losses at the gene ends were 0 bases for V and 7 bases for J; bases not matched to a gene: 5. CDR1 is SGHNT and CDR2 is YYREEE in the germline V gene (reference sequence). The CDR3 has 15 amino acids. CDR3 nucleotide sequence: TGTGCCAGCAGCTTGGGGACAGGGGATGGGCAGCCCCAGCATTTT. Protein product: CASSLGTGDGQPQHF.

This sequence joins TRBV5-1 and TRBJ1-2; 8 bases agree with TRBD1. With 3 bases clipped from V and 10 bases from J, the junction kept 17 bases outside the gene matches. The CDR3 is 16 residues long. CDR1 and CDR2 from the germline V gene are SGHRS and YFSETQ. CDR3 sequence: CASSYRQGKSGADYTF. CDR3 bases: TGCGCCAGCAGCTACCGACAGGGGAAGAGCGGGGCTGACTACACCTTC.

The J gene is TRBJ1-1, the V gene TRBV6-6; 8 bases agree with TRBD1. Germline V gene lookup returns CDR1 MNHNY and CDR2 SVGAGI (reference sequence). The CDR3 length is 15 residues. Losses at the gene ends were 5 bases for V and 6 bases for J; bases not matched to a gene: 11. The CDR3 DNA follows: TGTGCCAGCAGTCCAAAGGACAGGGTGTGGGCTGAAGCTTTCTTT. This gives the protein CASSPKDRVWAEAFF.

The chain employs TRBV6-5 and TRBJ1-5, with D maybe TRBD1 (5 bases). Germline CDR1 is MNHEY and CDR2 is SVGAGI. V lost 6 bases to trimming and J lost 5 bases, with 17 bases between them. This CDR3 spans 15 amino acids. CDR3 sequence (DNA): TGTGCCAGCAGGTCCCACAGGAGCGTCGATCAGCCCCAGCATTTT. Translation gives CASRSHRSVDQPQHF.

This chain links TRBV7-2 with TRBJ1-2; 11 bases are shared with TRBD1. Unmatched junction bases numbered 5, after V lost 8 bases and J lost 3 bases. CDR3 length equals 14 residues. Per the germline V gene, CDR1 is SGHTA and CDR2 is FQGNSA. The CDR3 sequence is CASRGTGGHYGYTF. The CDR3 bases are TGTGCCAGCCGCGGGACAGGGGGACACTATGGCTACACCTTC.

This clone was recorded once. The chain has TRBV6-5 and TRBJ1-4; D gene uncertain. The V and J ends lost 0 bases and 7 bases respectively, with 6 bases between them. The CDR3 is 13 residues long. CDR1 and CDR2 from the germline V gene are MNHEY and SVGAGI. The CDR3 sequence: CASSYSSGEKLFF. The CDR3 DNA reads as TGTGCCAGCAGTTACTCCTCGGGTGAAAAACTGTTTTTT.

The J gene is TRBJ2-2, the V gene TRBV10-3; the D gene is possibly TRBD1 (6 bases). Per the germline V gene, CDR1 is ENHRY and CDR2 is SYGVKD. V was pared by 0 bases and J by 4 bases, with 9 bases between. The length of the CDR3 is 15 residues. CDR3 sequence reads: CAISESETGTGELFF. CDR3 in DNA: TGTGCCATCAGTGAGTCGGAGACAGGCACCGGGGAGCTGTTTTTT.

The genes are TRBV19 and TRBJ2-7, with D perhaps TRBD1 (6 bases). Germline lookup yields CDR1 LNHDA and CDR2 SQIVND (reference sequence). This CDR3 region has 14 residues. Trimming took off 6 bases at V and 0 bases at J, with 12 bases between the two ends. This CDR3 reads CASSQQGFSYEQYF. The CDR3 nucleotides are TGTGCCAGTAGCCAACAGGGATTCTCCTACGAGCAGTACTTC.

The chain recombines TRBV5-1 with TRBJ1-1; D is uncertain. Between the trimmed V and J ends, which lost 1 base and 6 bases, there was a span of 10 bases. Germline V gene data show CDR1 as SGHRS and CDR2 as YFSETQ. The CDR3 covers 13 residues. The CDR3 DNA reads TGCGCCAGCAGCTTGTTCGGGGTATCTGAAGCTTTCTTT. Translated, it gives CASSLFGVSEAFF. The full variable domain, with the rest looked up from reference TRBV5-1 and TRBJ1-1, is KAGVTQTPRYLIKTRGQQVTLSCSPISGHRSVSWYQQTPGQGLQFLFEYFSETQRNKGNFPGRFSGRQFSNSRSEMNVSTLELGDSALYLCASSLFGVSEAFFGQGTRLTVV.

V usage is TRBV19 and J usage is TRBJ2-2; 7 positions match TRBD2. Germline V gives CDR1 LNHDA, CDR2 SQIVND (reference sequence). The V and J ends lost 6 bases and 2 bases, in that order; junction bases with no gene match: 6. The CDR3 spans 15 residues. The CDR3 reads CASRTGGLNTGELFF. Here the CDR3 DNA reads TGTGCCAGTAGGACCGGGGGACTAAACACCGGGGAGCTGTTTTTT.

The J gene is TRBJ2-1, the V gene TRBV6-6, with D hard to call. From germline, CDR1 is MNHNY and CDR2 SVGAGI (reference sequence). Trimming stripped 2 bases from V and 7 bases from J, with 6 bases between. CDR3 length equals 12 residues. The CDR3 reads CASSYSYNEQFF. The CDR3 region has the DNA TGTGCCAGCAGTTACAGCTATAATGAGCAGTTCTTC.

The chain carries TRBV27 and TRBJ2-1; D perhaps matches TRBD1 (6 bases). CDR3 length: 13 residues. Between the trimmed V and J ends, which lost 7 bases and 10 bases, there was a span of 17 bases. Germline loops: CDR1 MNHEY, CDR2 SMNVEV (reference sequence). The CDR3 DNA is TGTGCCAGCAACAGGGCAGGAGAGCAGGAGCAGTTCTTC. Protein product: CASNRAGEQEQFF.

The J gene is TRBJ1-5, the V gene TRBV6-5; D is perhaps TRBD1 (6 bases). Germline V gene sequence: CDR1 MNHEY, CDR2 SVGAGI. V was shortened by 6 bases and J by 2 bases, with 11 bases between the two germline ends. This CDR3 is built from 14 residues. The CDR3 reads CASSPDSGNQPQHF. The DNA of the CDR3 is TGTGCCAGCAGCCCGGACAGTGGCAATCAGCCCCAGCATTTT.

The chain carries TRBV5-1 and TRBJ1-1; D uncertain. From germline, CDR1 is SGHRS and CDR2 YFSETQ. The CDR3 is 14 amino acids. V gave up 2 bases and J gave up 0 bases, with 8 bases separating them. In DNA form, the CDR3 reads TGCGCCAGCAGCTTAACGGGTCTGAACACTGAAGCTTTCTTT. Translation: CASSLTGLNTEAFF.

This chain connects TRBV30 to TRBJ1-5; no clear D. CDR1 and CDR2 (germline): GTSNPN, SVGIG (reference sequence). The V end lost 1 base, the J end lost 1 base, and 11 bases lay between the germline ends. This CDR3 contains 15 residues. CDR3 loop: CAWSAPSRSNQPQHF. In DNA, the CDR3 is TGTGCCTGGAGTGCCCCATCCAGGAGCAATCAGCCCCAGCATTTT.

A few counts support this clone. V is TRBV5-1 and J is TRBJ1-5; unclear D gene. CDR1 and CDR2 from the germline V gene are SGHRS and YFSETQ. V was shortened by 4 bases and J by 3 bases, with 8 bases between the two germline ends. The CDR3 runs to 13 residues. CDR3 DNA sequence: TGCGCCAGCAGCAGCGGGCCCAATCAGCCCCAGCATTTT. Translating it yields CASSSGPNQPQHF.

V is TRBV6-1 and J is TRBJ2-5, with D perhaps matching TRBD2 (6 bases). Per germline, CDR1 MNHNS and CDR2 SASEGT. The CDR3 loop spans 13 amino acids. The V end lost 4 bases, the J end lost 5 bases, and 11 bases lay between the germline ends. The CDR3 loop reads CASSGGNRETQYF. The DNA of the CDR3 is TGTGCCAGCAGTGGCGGGAACCGGGAGACCCAGTACTTC.

This clone came up once. The rearrangement joins TRBV6-1 to TRBJ1-2, with D possibly being TRBD1 (6 bases). Germline V gene sequence: CDR1 MNHNS, CDR2 SASEGT. The V and J ends lost 3 bases and 4 bases respectively, with 15 bases between them. The CDR3 has 15 residues. DNA for the CDR3: TGTGCCAGCAGTGAGGAACTGGGGGCCAGCTATGGCTACACCTTC. This sequence encodes CASSEELGASYGYTF.

J is TRBJ2-5 and V is TRBV13, with a possible D match to TRBD2 (6 bases). The end of the DNA is better explained by TRBJ2-7, so the J call may be wrong. Germline CDR1 and CDR2: PRHDT and FYEKMQ (reference sequence). The CDR3 has 16 amino acids. The CDR3 DNA reads as TGTGCCAGCAGCTTAGATGTCCTGGGGAAAGCGGGCGAGCAGTACTTC. Protein: CASSLDVLGKAGEQYF.